This passage covers 31 T cell receptor beta chains from one sample sequenced in a study of T cells in Graves' hyperthyroidism and ophthalmopathy. Researchers took RNA transcripts and amplified the TCR beta CDR3 regions from them. In the first-round RT-PCR of the TCR CDR3, the HTBI primer set was used. MiXCR, run by TCRdb on the multiplex PCR reads, gives a single entry per CDR3 protein. The sample lists about 420,000 distinct CDR3 sequences; more than 15% were seen once. Sample: blood. These receptors were obtained from a woman aged 18-29 years with Graves' hyperthyroidism.

This clonotype was detected many times. This chain links TRBV7-9 with TRBJ2-5, with 12 bases matching TRBD1. The length of the CDR3 is 16 residues. With V trimmed by 3 bases and J by 5 bases, 7 bases remained unmatched. CDR1 SEHNR and CDR2 FQNEAQ come from the germline V gene (reference sequence). Here the CDR3 reads CASSFPGTGGIETQYF. The CDR3 nucleotides read TGTGCCAGCAGCTTCCCCGGGACAGGGGGCATCGAGACCCAGTACTTC.

This clonotype was counted ten times or more. The gene calls are TRBV6-1 and TRBJ2-5; no clear D gene. This CDR3 is 14 amino acids long. V dropped 2 bases and J dropped 8 bases, with 15 bases sitting between them. Looked up from germline, CDR1 is MNHNS and CDR2 is SASEGT. The CDR3 sequence: CASSELSEPRTQYF. The CDR3, as DNA: TGTGCCAGCAGTGAACTCTCTGAACCCAGAACCCAGTACTTC.

This clonotype was seen once. This chain connects TRBV7-2 to TRBJ2-3; 10 positions agree with TRBD1. CDR3 length: 17 amino acids. In germline, CDR1 is SGHTA, CDR2 FQGNSA. Trimming at V came to 3 bases and at J to 0 bases, leaving 6 bases not matched to a gene. The CDR3 region is CASSFLGQGPSTDTQYF. CDR3 nucleotide sequence: TGTGCCAGCAGCTTCCTGGGACAGGGGCCGAGCACAGATACGCAGTATTTT.

This chain uses TRBV5-5 with TRBJ1-2; tentatively, D is TRBD1 (6 bases). The CDR3 has 14 residues. The germline gives CDR1 SGHKS, CDR2 YYEKEE (reference sequence). Trimming took off 2 bases at V and 1 base at J, with 9 bases between the two ends. The CDR3 nucleotides read TGTGCCAGCAGCTTAAGCAGGGGTAACTATGGCTACACCTTC. Amino acids: CASSLSRGNYGYTF.

The J gene is TRBJ1-1, the V gene TRBV3-1, with 7 bases fitting TRBD1. V was pared by 4 bases and J by 7 bases, with 12 bases of the junction left unmatched. The CDR3 extends over 15 amino acids. CDR1 and CDR2 from the germline V gene are LGHDT and YNNKEL (reference sequence). As DNA, the CDR3 is TGTGCCAGCAGCCCACGAGTAGGGGGCGTGTATGAAGCTTTCTTT. It translates to CASSPRVGGVYEAFF.

In its sample, this clonotype was seen many times. CDR3 sequence: CASSLLAGGPHEQFF. The CDR3 DNA follows: TGTGCCAGCAGTCTACTAGCGGGGGGCCCCCATGAGCAGTTCTTC. J is TRBJ2-1 and V is TRBV28; 12 bases match TRBD2. This CDR3 is 15 amino acids long. Germline CDR1 and CDR2: MDHEN and SYDVKM. V shed 5 bases and J 8 bases; nucleotides not matched to a gene: 7.

The rearrangement joins TRBV19 to TRBJ1-2; D ambiguous. Between the trimmed V and J ends, which lost 5 bases and 3 bases, there was a span of 13 bases. The germline gives CDR1 LNHDA, CDR2 SQIVND (reference sequence). The length of the CDR3 is 14 residues. Here the CDR3 DNA reads TGTGCCAGTAGTCAACTCTCCGATTACTATGGCTACACCTTC. It specifies CASSQLSDYYGYTF.

This clonotype was observed a few times. This sequence joins TRBV9 and TRBJ2-4; TRBD2 matches at 12 bases. The germline gives CDR1 SGDLS, CDR2 YYNGEE. The CDR3 has 14 amino acids. The junction had 7 bases not matched to a gene; V was cut back by 3 bases and J by 12 bases. Written as DNA, the CDR3 is TGTGCCAGCAGCGCGGGGCTAGCGGGGGGGCGTCAGTACTTC. Residues: CASSAGLAGGRQYF. The full variable domain, its missing parts supplied by reference TRBV9 and TRBJ2-4, is DSGVTQTPKHLITATGQRVTLRCSPRSGDLSVYWYQQSLDQGLQFLIQYYNGEERAKGNILERFSAQQFPDLHSELNLSSLELGDSALYFCASSAGLAGGRQYFGAGTRLSVL.

This clonotype was counted ten times or more. The V and J genes are TRBV20-1 and TRBJ1-4; possibly TRBD1 for D (5 bases). The CDR3 totals 13 residues. V shed 3 bases and J shed 7 bases, with 12 bases lying between them. Germline values: CDR1 DFQATT, CDR2 SNEGSKA (reference sequence). The CDR3 DNA reads as TGCAGTGCTAGGTCTGGGGGTGGTGAAAAACTGTTTTTT. Translated, it gives CSARSGGGEKLFF.

This clonotype was found many times. The chain couples TRBV5-6 to TRBJ2-7, with TRBD2 matching 8 bases. This CDR3 comprises 15 residues. The ends lost 0 bases at V and 0 bases at J; junction bases unmatched: 2. Germline values: CDR1 SGHDT, CDR2 YYEEEE. For the CDR3, the DNA is TGTGCCAGCAGCTTGGGCGGGGGGCGCTCCTACGAGCAGTACTTC. This sequence encodes CASSLGGGRSYEQYF.

In its sample, this clonotype was seen many times. V gene TRBV3-1 combines with J gene TRBJ2-3, with a weak D call TRBD2 (6 bases). The germline gives CDR1 LGHDT, CDR2 YNNKEL (reference sequence). The V end was cut by 6 bases, the J end by 0 bases, with 13 bases between. The CDR3 spans 15 residues. The CDR3 DNA reads TGTGCCAGCAGAAGGGGCGGGGCCAGCACAGATACGCAGTATTTT. Protein sequence: CASRRGGASTDTQYF.

Many counts were recorded for this clonotype. The V and J genes are TRBV12-3 or TRBV12-4 and TRBJ2-5; tentative D call: TRBD1 (6 bases). CDR3 length: 15 residues. V shed 2 bases and J shed 5 bases, with 15 bases lying between them. The CDR3 here is CASSLSSGGRETQYF. The CDR3 coding sequence is TGTGCCAGCAGTTTAAGCAGTGGGGGCCGGGAGACCCAGTACTTC.

In this sample, this clonotype turned up many times. This chain connects TRBV12-3 or TRBV12-4 to TRBJ2-7; no definite D call. V lost 2 bases and J 1 base, leaving 9 bases between the germline ends. The CDR3 loop spans 14 amino acids. The CDR3 nucleotides read TGTGCCAGCAGTTTATCCCTCCCATCCTACGAGCAGTACTTC. Protein product: CASSLSLPSYEQYF.

This clonotype was seen many times. Here the CDR3 reads CASSVPLAGGDNEQFF. DNA for the CDR3: TGTGCCAGCAGCGTACCCCTAGCGGGGGGGGACAATGAGCAGTTCTTC. The rearrangement joins TRBV9 to TRBJ2-1, with TRBD2 matching 12 bases. The CDR3 spans 16 residues. J was trimmed by 5 bases and V by 1 base; bases with no gene match: 4. CDR1 is SGDLS, CDR2 YYNGEE, per germline.

This clonotype was recorded a few times. The chain couples TRBV30 to TRBJ1-5, with 8 bases matching TRBD1. The V gene's germline CDR1 is GTSNPN and CDR2 SVGIG (reference sequence). The CDR3 sequence is 13 residues long. V lost 3 bases and J lost 7; bases outside the gene matches: 5. In DNA, the CDR3 is TGTGCCTGGAGCGCGGACAGGGAACAGCCCCAGCATTTT. Protein sequence: CAWSADREQPQHF. Filled out from reference TRBV30 and TRBJ1-5, the complete variable domain reads SQTIHQWPATLVQPVGSPLSLECTVEGTSNPNLYWYRQAAGRGLQLLFYSVGIGQISSEVPQNLSASRPQDRQFILSSKKLLLSDSGFYLCAWSADREQPQHFGDGTRLSIL.

This sequence joins TRBV20-1 and TRBJ2-7; D call uncertain. Germline-derived CDR1 and CDR2 are DFQATT and SNEGSKA (reference sequence). The CDR3 covers 14 residues. The V gene lost 7 bases and the J gene lost 3 bases, with 19 bases spanning the gap. The CDR3 coding sequence is TGCAGTGGGAGCTCTAGAGATGGGATCTACGAGCAGTACTTC. This encodes CSGSSRDGIYEQYF.

The sample holds many counts of this clonotype. CDR3 protein: CASRAPHSGTSGGTQYF. DNA of the CDR3: TGTGCCAGCAGGGCGCCCCATTCCGGGACTAGTGGCGGCACGCAGTATTTT. The chain employs TRBV2 and TRBJ2-3; 8 bases are a match to TRBD2. The germline V gene encodes CDR1 SNHLY and CDR2 FYNNEI. The CDR3 has 17 amino acids. V shed 6 bases and J 9 bases; nucleotides not matched to a gene: 20. Looking up the rest from reference TRBV2 and TRBJ2-3 gives the full variable domain: EPEVTQTPSHQVTQMGQEVILRCVPISNHLYFYWYRQILGQKVEFLVSFYNNEISEKSEIFDDQFSVERPDGSNFTLKIRSTKLEDSAMYFCASRAPHSGTSGGTQYFGPGTRLTVL.

The CDR3: CASRRTATNTGELFF. The CDR3, as DNA: TGCGCCAGCAGGAGGACTGCAACGAACACCGGGGAGCTGTTTTTT. The chain has TRBV5-1 and TRBJ2-2, with D possibly TRBD2 on 5 matching bases. The CDR3 totals 15 residues. Trimming cost V 5 bases and J 0 bases, with 11 bases left between them. The germline V gene encodes CDR1 SGHRS and CDR2 YFSETQ. The whole variable domain, remainder taken from reference TRBV5-1 and TRBJ2-2, is KAGVTQTPRYLIKTRGQQVTLSCSPISGHRSVSWYQQTPGQGLQFLFEYFSETQRNKGNFPGRFSGRQFSNSRSEMNVSTLELGDSALYLCASRRTATNTGELFFGEGSRLTVL.

This clonotype came up many times. The chain uses TRBV6-1 and TRBJ1-2, with D possibly matching TRBD1 (5 bases). V was trimmed by 0 bases and J by 4 bases, leaving 15 bases between them. There are 16 residues in the CDR3. CDR1 is MNHNS and CDR2 is SASEGT in the germline V gene. CDR3 in DNA: TGTGCCAGCAGTGAAGCGCTTCCGGGGGGACGCTATGGCTACACCTTC. This encodes CASSEALPGGRYGYTF.

This clonotype has a count of ten or more. J is TRBJ1-5 and V is TRBV6-1, with D maybe TRBD1 (5 bases). Between the trimmed V and J ends, which lost 8 bases and 0 bases, there was a span of 14 bases. The CDR3 is 15 residues long. CDR1 is MNHNS and CDR2 is SASEGT in the germline V gene. The CDR3 DNA sequence: TGTGCCAGCCAGGGAGGGATCTATAGCAATCAGCCCCAGCATTTT. Translation: CASQGGIYSNQPQHF.

This rearrangement joins TRBV6-1 to TRBJ2-2; 10 bases line up with TRBD1. CDR3 length equals 15 residues. CDR1 is MNHNS and CDR2 is SASEGT in the germline V gene. V gave up 6 bases and J gave up 7 bases; unmatched junction bases: 8. CDR3 bases: TGTGCCAGCAGGCCGGGACAGGGGTCCAACGGGGAGCTGTTTTTT. It codes for CASRPGQGSNGELFF.

V usage is TRBV28 and J usage is TRBJ2-5, with 10 bases matching TRBD1. V shed 3 bases and J 5 bases; nucleotides not matched to a gene: 12. Germline values: CDR1 MDHEN, CDR2 SYDVKM. This CDR3 is 17 amino acids long. CDR3 nucleotides: TGTGCCAGCAGTTTTTTGGGGACAGGGGTGGTGGGGGAGACCCAGTACTTC. Its translation: CASSFLGTGVVGETQYF.

A few counts support this clonotype. The genes are TRBV7-9 and TRBJ2-5; D ambiguous. Germline CDR1 and CDR2: SEHNR and FQNEAQ (reference sequence). V dropped 5 bases and J dropped 4 bases, with 14 bases sitting between them. This CDR3 region has 14 residues. CDR3 DNA sequence: TGTGCCAGCAGCCCCCCGCGTAATAGAGAGACCCAGTACTTC. Its translation is CASSPPRNRETQYF.

CDR3 loop: CASGLTGTANEKLFF. In nucleotides, the CDR3 is TGCGCCAGCGGACTTACCGGGACAGCGAATGAAAAACTGTTTTTT. The chain couples TRBV5-1 to TRBJ1-4; 7 positions match TRBD1. Germline V CDR1 and CDR2: SGHRS, YFSETQ. The CDR3 sequence is 15 residues long. V lost 7 bases and J lost 5; bases outside the gene matches: 11.

This clonotype occurred many times. The V and J genes are TRBV29-1 and TRBJ2-1, with 7 bases identical to TRBD2. The CDR3 contains 17 residues. Germline V lookup: CDR1 SQVTM, CDR2 ANQGSEA. Trimming cost V 0 bases and J 0 bases; bases outside gene matches: 8. The CDR3 is CSVEDWGGRSSYNEQFF. CDR3 DNA: TGCAGCGTTGAAGACTGGGGAGGGCGCAGCTCCTACAATGAGCAGTTCTTC.

This clonotype occurred a few times. V gene TRBV3-1 combines with J gene TRBJ1-1; possible D gene TRBD1, 5 bases. The V and J ends lost 0 bases and 3 bases respectively, with 8 bases between them. Germline CDR1 LGHDT, CDR2 YNNKEL (reference sequence). The CDR3 is 14 amino acids. CDR3: CASSQEGTYTEAFF. In DNA, the CDR3 is TGTGCCAGCAGCCAAGAAGGGACCTACACTGAAGCTTTCTTT.

There are a few counts of this clonotype. This may be a read error: a much more frequent sequence differs by one nucleotide. The chain couples TRBV6-5 to TRBJ2-2; 7 nucleotides align to TRBD1. Germline CDR1 reads MNHEY; CDR2 reads SVGAGI. The CDR3 length is 16 residues. The chain's CDR3 is CASSLQGLMNAGELFF. The CDR3 DNA reads TGTGCCAGCAGCTTACAGGGGCTAATGAACGCCGGGGAGCTGTTTTTT.

This clonotype occurred many times. The V call is TRBV7-9, the J call TRBJ1-2, with D perhaps TRBD1 (6 bases). V was pared by 1 base and J by 0 bases, with 12 bases between. There are 16 residues in the CDR3. The germline V gene has CDR1 SEHNR and CDR2 FQNEAQ (reference sequence). As DNA, the CDR3 is TGTGCCAGCAGCTTAGAGGGGGTTATTACTAACTATGGCTACACCTTC. The encoded protein is CASSLEGVITNYGYTF.

This clonotype showed up just a few times. The chain is built from TRBV19 and TRBJ2-5; D not certain. This CDR3 is 8 amino acids long. The germline V gene has CDR1 LNHDA and CDR2 SQIVND (reference sequence). Trimming removed 7 bases from V and 6 bases from J, with 0 bases in between. The CDR3 loop reads CASKTQYF. The DNA of the CDR3 is TGTGCCAGTAAGACCCAGTACTTC.

This clonotype came up many times. The J gene is TRBJ1-2, the V gene TRBV29-1, with a weak D call TRBD1 (5 bases). Trimming cost V 4 bases and J 3 bases, with 9 bases left between them. This CDR3 spans 12 amino acids. Germline loops: CDR1 SQVTM, CDR2 ANQGSEA. The CDR3 here is CSVAAGDYGYTF. DNA for the CDR3: TGCAGCGTTGCGGCGGGGGACTATGGCTACACCTTC.

This clonotype was seen many times. The chain combines TRBV12-3 or TRBV12-4 with TRBJ1-4; the D gene is possibly TRBD1 (5 bases). Between the trimmed V and J ends, which lost 4 bases and 11 bases, there was a span of 17 bases. This CDR3 spans 14 amino acids. The chain's CDR3 is CASSSQGGSNKLFF. The CDR3 nucleotides are TGTGCCAGCAGTTCTCAGGGTGGTTCCAACAAACTGTTTTTT.